The 12 T cell receptor beta chains given below trace back to one sample, sequenced in a study of T cells in women clearing cervical HPV infection (dated by TCRdb to 2016 to 2019). Libraries were constructed by the immunoSEQ multiplex PCR assay. Held by TCRdb, this immuneACCESS table contains in-frame sequences only and omits some clones. Under half of the omission traces to an unresolved V gene where checked; the cause of the rest is unknown. Per the sample table, the count is some 20,000 clones. The top ten hold roughly 5.2% of the sample. Specimen: blood buffy coat. These receptors originate from a woman between 18 and 70 years old with a cervical HPV16 infection that either progressed to CIN3+ or cleared (not recorded which).

CDR3 DNA (partial): TGTGCCAGCAGCCTCCAGGGGCAAGAGACG. As protein: CASSLQGQET. The whole CDR3 is CASSLQGQETQYF. V is TRBV7-2 and J is TRBJ2-3; TRBD1 might be the D (6 bases). The read comes to an end 3 residues before the CDR3 does, leaving the germline J gene to fill in the end. CDR1 and CDR2 (germline): SGHTA, FQGNSA. CDR3 size: 13 residues.

As for this clone: The read ends 3 residues early relative to the CDR3; the germline J gene fills the gap. The gene calls are TRBV6-1 and TRBJ2-3, with D maybe TRBD2 (6 bases). This CDR3 contains 14 residues. The germline gives CDR1 MNHNS, CDR2 SASEGT. The CDR3 bases that were read are TGTGCCAGCAGTGACGGGACTGGGTATCAGCCG. This codes for CASSDGTGYQP. The complete CDR3 sequence is CASSDGTGYQPQYF.

Points on this clone: Sequencing ends 3 residues short of the CDR3 end; the germline J gene provides the rest. The rearrangement uses TRBV15 and TRBJ1-2; the match to TRBD1 covers 9 bases. Looked up from germline, CDR1 is LNHNV and CDR2 is YYDKDF (reference sequence). The CDR3 is made up of 14 amino acids. The ends lost 3 bases at V and 6 bases at J; junction bases unmatched: 5. The sequenced part of the CDR3 DNA is TGTGCCACCAGCAGCCTACAGGGGGCGGATGGC. Translation: CATSSLQGADG. The full CDR3 reads CATSSLQGADGYTF.

On this clone: The sequence runs out 3 residues before the end of the CDR3; the remainder is reconstructed from the germline J gene. V is TRBV2 and J is TRBJ1-1; D call uncertain. CDR3 length: 13 residues. Between the trimmed V and J ends, which lost 7 bases and 1 base, there was a span of 10 bases. Germline lookup yields CDR1 SNHLY and CDR2 FYNNEI. CDR3 amino acids: CASNQRGNTEAFF. The DNA read from the CDR3 is TGTGCCAGCAACCAACGGGGGAACACTGAA.

Regarding this clone: The read ends 3 residues early relative to the CDR3; the germline J gene fills the gap. The chain is built from TRBV7-9 and TRBJ2-3; 7 nucleotides line up with TRBD1. The CDR3 loop spans 14 amino acids. CDR1 and CDR2 from the germline V gene are SEHNR and FQNEAQ (reference sequence). CDR3 DNA (partial): TGTGCCAGCAGCCCCCGGGACAGACAAGAGACG. Protein product: CASSPRDRQET. The whole CDR3 sequence reads CASSPRDRQETQYF.

Comments on this clone: At one of its ends the junction is not consistent with the germline gene, which may arise from a read error. The CDR3 end is not reached by the read, which stops 3 residues before it; the germline J gene fills it in. The chain has TRBV4-2 and TRBJ2-1; 8 bases map to TRBD2. This CDR3 has 17 amino acids. Germline CDR1 and CDR2: LGHNA and YNFKEQ. This chain's CDR3 is CASSQDVSAGVSNEQFF. The CDR3 bases that were read are TGCGCCAGCAGCCAAGATGTTTCAGCGGGGGTCTCCAATGAG.

CDR3 residues: CSARAGTDNSPLHF. CDR3 DNA, as far as it was read: TGCAGTGCTAGAGCCGGGACAGATAATTCACCC. The V call is TRBV20-1, the J call TRBJ1-6; 7 nucleotides line up with TRBD1. The CDR3 end is not reached by the read, which stops 3 residues before it; the germline J gene fills it in. The CDR3 length is 14 residues. Germline V lookup: CDR1 DFQATT, CDR2 SNEGSKA (reference sequence). V shed 1 base and J 5 bases; nucleotides not matched to a gene: 2.

Worth noting for this clone: Sequencing ends 3 residues short of the CDR3 end; the germline J gene provides the rest. This chain links TRBV30 with TRBJ1-1; no clear D gene. Germline V gives CDR1 GTSNPN, CDR2 SVGIG (reference sequence). The CDR3 covers 11 residues. Trimming removed 2 bases from V and 3 bases from J, with 4 bases in between. CDR3 bases read: TGTGCCTGGAGTCCTTACACTGAA. It is translated as CAWSPYTE. The full CDR3 reads CAWSPYTEAFF.

Remarks on this clone: With the read ending 3 residues before the CDR3 end, the germline J gene is used to fill in that end. This chain connects TRBV7-6 to TRBJ1-2, with D possibly matching TRBD1 (5 bases). This CDR3 region has 16 residues. V was trimmed by 5 bases and J by 0 bases, leaving 16 bases between them. Germline V gene lookup returns CDR1 SGHVS and CDR2 FNYEAQ. The covered CDR3 bases are TGTGCCAGCAGCCCGGAGACAGTCGAAGCTAACTATGGC. This gives the protein CASSPETVEANYG. The full CDR3 protein is CASSPETVEANYGYTF. Supplemented by reference TRBV7-6 and TRBJ1-2, the full variable domain reads GAGVSQSPRYKVTKRGQDVALRCDPISGHVSLYWYRQALGQGPEFLTYFNYEAQQDKSGLPNDRFSAERPEGSISTLTIQRTEQRDSAMYRCASSPETVEANYGYTFGSGTRLTVV.

In regard to this clone: Coverage ceases 3 residues before the CDR3 finishes, and the germline J gene fills in the end. The rearrangement joins TRBV4-2 to TRBJ2-3, with D possibly TRBD2 on 5 matching bases. The CDR3 spans 15 residues. V was pared by 4 bases and J by 2 bases, with 13 bases between. Germline CDR1 reads LGHNA; CDR2 reads YNFKEQ. The covered CDR3 bases are TGTGCCAGCAGCCCTAGTTCGGGGAACACAGATACG. Translated, it gives CASSPSSGNTDT. The CDR3 as a whole reads CASSPSSGNTDTQYF.

With respect to this clone: The DNA ends 3 residues before the CDR3 does, and the rest of the CDR3 is filled in from the germline J gene. The V and J genes are TRBV7-2 and TRBJ2-1; TRBD1 agrees at 9 bases. The CDR3 length is 15 residues. V trimming: 8 bases; J trimming: 3 bases; junction bases outside the gene matches: 8. Germline CDR1 reads SGHTA; CDR2 reads FQGNSA. The sequenced part of the CDR3 DNA is TGTGCCAGCTCTGGGGGGACAGGGTTCTACAATGAG. Encoded protein: CASSGGTGFYNE. The CDR3 in its entirety is CASSGGTGFYNEQFF. Looking up the rest from reference TRBV7-2 and TRBJ2-1 gives the full variable domain: GAGVSQSPSNKVTEKGKDVELRCDPISGHTALYWYRQSLGQGLEFLIYFQGNSAPDKSGLPSDRFSAERTGGSVSTLTIQRTQQEDSAVYLCASSGGTGFYNEQFFGPGTRLTVL.

Remarks on this clone: The DNA ends 3 residues before the CDR3 does, and the rest of the CDR3 is filled in from the germline J gene. The gene calls are TRBV5-4 and TRBJ2-5; 9 bases agree with TRBD1. The trim removed 4 bases at V and 4 bases at J, leaving 8 bases unmatched. CDR1 and CDR2 (germline): SGHNT, YYREEE (reference sequence). This CDR3 region has 15 residues. The CDR3 loop reads CASSPSQGAGETQYF. The part of the CDR3 DNA that was read is TGTGCCAGCAGCCCTTCACAGGGGGCGGGAGAGACC.